This T cell receptor beta chain was recorded in a study of cytomegalovirus exposure and HLA in healthy donors (dated by TCRdb to about 2017). For context, the study as a whole: In an earlier analysis of 587 of the donors, about 260 Gb of sequence data and approximately 120 million unique TCR beta sequences from about 190 million T cells were reported. The study was designed to test whether signatures of past pathogen exposure could be identified by cataloging public T cell receptors. Typing coverage differed by locus: A, B, C, DRB1 and DQB1 were typed in about 629-640 donors, DQA1 in about 550, DPA1 in approximately 600, and DPB1 in approximately 450. In the later analysis, no new phenotypic data were used to find candidate immune exposures; instead, reliance was placed on TCR beta sequences and their occurrence across donors. Every repertoire in the discovery cohort had been generated on one and the same sequencing platform. High-throughput TCR immunosequencing, statistical association of individual TCRs with disease status, and machine learning were combined to predict cytomegalovirus infection status. Of the 300 to 500 genotyped donors, roughly 76% were placed in the genetic ancestry cluster associated with self-reported Caucasian donors. In a later analysis, previously published TCR beta repertoires from several hundred donors were re-analyzed and high-resolution HLA genotyping was added so that TCR occurrence patterns could be studied. Donor age, sex, ethnicity and CMV serostatus were compiled together with the repertoire data. Approximately 300 gigabases of sequencing data and 70 million to 100 million unique TCR sequences made up an early release that covered several hundred HLA-typed donors. Besides the first cohort of about 730 subjects, a separate validation cohort made up of 120 different subjects was used. An earlier analysis of roughly 600 of the donors used high-throughput TCR beta sequencing to judge whether each TCR beta V gene segment behaved as functional or pseudogenic. Roughly 5 DR-DQ haplotypes were treated as single units for association and clustering because of strong linkage in the cohort. Class I and class II HLA loci were covered by the typing at four-digit resolution. Using immunosequencing, the study profiled T cell repertoires from 500 to 800 subjects and related those repertoires to cytomegalovirus serostatus. Among approximately 370 genotyped donors of the cohort, an average of approximately 220,000 unique TCR beta nucleotide sequences was sequenced per donor, of which 15% to 20% were non-productive. Genome-wide SNP genotypes for about 55% of the roughly 670 donors were used in a later genetic analysis, which treated that subset as a discovery cohort. Study-wide findings and limitations: In a later genetic analysis, a missense DCLRE1C variant was associated with V-gene and J-gene trimming of TCR beta chains, and the association was replicated in an independent cohort. When HLA alleles, especially DR and DQ, strongly co-occurred, attributing TCR associations to individual alleles was difficult. Some IMGT-functional V segments, including TRBV6-2 and TRBV6-3, could not be distinguished by the 87-base-pair reads and were therefore excluded. According to a later analysis, parvovirus B19, influenza, CMV and Epstein-Barr virus appeared linked to several top co-occurrence clusters. The authors suggested that the approach could potentially be generalized to other disease states and immunological phenotypes. HLA typing was unavailable for some donors at each locus, so association tests used only the typed subset. The cohort was sequenced for TCR beta chains only, and without alpha or paired-chain data the features that could be detected were limited. In vitro tests confirmed that three of the cytomegalovirus-associated TCR beta chains recognize cytomegalovirus antigens. A cluster of highly shared sequence variants was judged likely to be a technical artifact of the sequencing pipeline. A further reported finding was that TCR beta sequences accurately predicted the HLA-A and HLA-B alleles for most subjects in the first cohort. Roughly uniform sequencing depth across donors was assumed in presence/absence analyses, although this assumption may not hold. In both the original and validation cohorts, the classifier was reported to diagnose cytomegalovirus status with high specificity and sensitivity. In a later analysis, most CMV-associated TCR beta chains were found to appear HLA-restricted, with HLA associations seemingly driven largely by CMV exposure. Linkage disequilibrium might explain the correlated functional status among segregating V segments, but an unknown experimental factor could not be ruled out. CMV serostatus was the only immune exposure information available for the cohort. In a later analysis, the rate of TCR association differed among HLA loci, with DRB1 alleles having the most associated TCRs and HLA-C alleles having the fewest. Because counts were too low, about 18 rarely observed V segments, including chromosome 9 orphons, were excluded from the earlier analysis of a few hundred of the donors. Across donors, most TCR sequences were observed very rarely, whereas some public TCRs were present in many individuals. According to a later genetic analysis, donors in an Asian-associated ancestry cluster had fewer N-insertions in productive TCRs than the approximately 670-donor mean. A later analysis found that HLA-associated TCR beta chains were more clonally expanded and had lower generation probabilities than equally common non-associated chains. In an earlier analysis of roughly 500 of the donors, most TCR beta V segments appeared in productive rearrangements about 87% or about 30% of the time, broadly matching IMGT annotations. Specific HLA alleles were associated with about 17,000 TCR beta sequences at a false discovery rate of 0.05 in a later analysis. In the study, some 160 TCR beta chains were listed as associated with cytomegalovirus.

Library preparation used the immunoSEQ multiplex PCR assay. The multiplex PCR relied on a mix of 60 forward primers for TCR Vbeta segments and 13 reverse primers for TCR Jbeta segments. The CDR3 region of rearranged TCR beta genes was amplified from genomic DNA by a multiplex PCR assay. The Illumina HiSeq System was used to sequence the amplified TCR beta libraries as 87-base-pair reads. From the authors' description of their analysis: A later analysis counted about 82 million unique TCR beta chains across the 650 to 700 repertoires, and roughly 9.9 million of these chains were shared by at least two donors. Raw reads were error-corrected and collapsed into unique sequences by a nearest-neighbor algorithm in which closely related sequences were merged to remove PCR and sequencing errors. CDR3 sequences were aligned to IMGT reference sequences to assign V, D and J gene segments. Each retained sequence needed at least a six-nucleotide match to both a V gene segment and a J gene segment. A rearrangement was called productive if the CDR3 had no stop codons and remained in frame with V and J, and every other rearrangement was called non-productive. Following IMGT convention, CDR3 was defined as the stretch from the second conserved V-encoded cysteine to the conserved J-encoded phenylalanine. The earlier analysis of some 580 of the donors excluded any sequence lacking an unambiguous match to a single V gene segment. In an earlier analysis of almost 600 of the donors, a V segment was called functional when productive rearrangements were above 56.7%, and segregating when the standard deviation between donors exceeded 5%. A statistical classification framework was developed to diagnose cytomegalovirus status using the catalog of TCR beta chain sequences. V and J gene assignment, in a later analysis, came from comparing TCR nucleotide sequences with IMGT/GENE-DB human TR gene sequences. In a later analysis, CDR3 sequences and most-parsimonious VDJ recombination scenarios were assigned using the TCRdist pipeline. In a later analysis, each TCR beta chain was defined by its CDR3 amino acid sequence together with its V-gene family, and reads lacking a unique V-gene family were excluded. As a way to deal with suspected cross-contamination and a sequencing artifact, a later analysis dropped over 550 nucleotide sequences that were highly shared and had low generation probability. For each public chain, a later analysis derived a clonal expansion index from normalized ranks of inferred template counts within each repertoire. Generation probabilities in a later analysis came from a VDJ recombination model fitted to out-of-frame rearrangements, and those results were checked against IGoR. A later analysis scored TCR-TCR, TCR-HLA and TCR-CMV co-occurrence with hypergeometric tests, applying a repertoire-size bias correction to TCR pairs. To estimate false discovery rates, a later analysis permuted the HLA or CMV assignments 20 times. In a later analysis, co-occurring TCRs were grouped with DBSCAN, and TCRdist sequence similarity was added when clustering was performed within HLA-allele-positive subsets. Co-occurrence clustering excluded repertoires with fewer than 30,000 or more than 120,000 public chains, plus five with anomalous nucleotide sharing. TCRdb mirrors the immuneACCESS table, restricted to in-frame sequences. Some clones are absent from its copies; in checked studies, under half trace to an unresolved V gene, and the reason for the others is unknown. That table gives V, J and clone size, and the DNA gave D and trimming. The sample table shows about 120,000 clones, and approximately 72% are seen once. The biggest ten clones account for around 8.5% of the sample.

Germline trimming amounts to 4 bases on V and 5 bases on J, with 12 as the count of junction bases outside the gene matches. CDR1 and CDR2 are read off the germline V gene (reference sequence) as MNHNY and SVGAGI. Including the terminal cysteine and phenylalanine, the CDR3 comprises 16 residues. Just CDR3 DNA is preserved here, 48 bases in frame from base 1. A few counts support this clone. No antigen is known for it. Base qualities are not recorded, but no much larger clone differs from it by a single base. The cohort was made up of approximately 700 healthy bone marrow donors. All cohort members were sampled while nominally healthy, although unrecorded immune exposures were likely present. The donor tested CMV seropositive, placing the donor among the roughly 270 seropositive members of the cohort. A peripheral blood sample was provided by each donor, and peripheral blood mononuclear cells were used for TCR beta sequencing. The Qiagen DNeasy Blood Extraction Kit was used to extract genomic DNA from the blood cell samples.

The sequenced sample consisted of PBMCs. Recombination connected TRBV6-6 to TRBJ2-7, with 9 middle bases fitting TRBD2. This receptor was identified in a woman aged 45 to 65 in good health and CMV-seropositive. In nucleotide form, the sequence is TGTGCCAGCAGTTTTGGTAGCGGGAGCAGAGGTGACGAGCAGTACTTC. Protein translation: CASSFGSGSRGDEQYF.